This T cell receptor (beta chain) was sequenced during a study of OX40 agonist ivuxolimab in advanced cancers. Study information: Prior therapy, whether anti-PD-1, anti-PD-L1 or anti-CTLA-4, was allowed, and under 50% had some. Partial responses, seen in three patients, involved one hepatocellular carcinoma and two cutaneous melanomas.

CDR3 length: 14 residues. Germline loops: CDR1 MNHEY, CDR2 SMNVEV (reference sequence). Trimming took 0 bases from V and 7 from J, leaving 10 bases between them. The protocol was immunoSEQ multiplex PCR, while the TCRdb copy is restricted to in-frame clones and leaves out a portion. The sample has tens of thousands of clones, nearly 90% seen once. V is TRBV27 and J is TRBJ2-1; D is perhaps TRBD2 (5 bases). This clonotype originated in an adult with an advanced solid tumor such as melanoma, head and neck, liver or kidney cancer. This specimen was CD4+ or CD8+ T cells sorted from blood, taken in a trial of the OX40 agonist ivuxolimab. This chain's CDR3 is CASSLSAPGNEQFF. CDR3 DNA sequence: TGTGCCAGCAGTTTATCGGCCCCGGGAAATGAGCAGTTCTTC.